The subject of this entry is one T cell receptor beta chain. Its antigen remains unidentified. The data derive from a study of tumor-infiltrating lymphocytes in localized non-small cell lung cancer. Regarding the study as a whole: Different pieces of the same tissue went to different assays, confounding technical variation with intratumor heterogeneity. IM1 and IM2 tumors showed no difference in T-cell fraction. TCRbeta sequencing showed higher T cell infiltration in tumors than uninvolved lung. Available tissue quantity limited TCR sequencing to a patient subset.

Germline CDR1 and CDR2: SGHDN and FVKESK. V dropped 0 bases and J dropped 0 bases, with 9 bases sitting between them. The CDR3 has 17 residues. Assay: immunoSEQ multiplex PCR; the TCRdb copy retains only in-frame clones and omits some. This sample has about 6,700 clones; around 80% occur once, and the top ten carry more than 15%. The source is a human donor with non-small cell lung cancer. The rearrangement links TRBV14 to TRBJ1-6; D remains ambiguous. Sequencing used uninvolved lung tissue not adjacent to the tumor. The CDR3 here is CASSQDSYSSYNSPLHF. In nucleotides, the CDR3 is TGTGCCAGCAGCCAAGATAGTTACAGCTCCTATAATTCACCCCTCCACTTT.